This note documents a single T cell receptor beta chain sequence. In the original processing: Amplification with reference gene primers provided the estimates of nucleated cell counts. Clones were read by immunoSEQ multiplex PCR, and TCRdb kept only the in-frame ones, dropping some. V, J and clone size were drawn from that table, and D and trimming were deduced from the DNA. The sample has approximately 10,000 clones, 85% seen once. This entry belongs to a study of blood T cell repertoires in COVID-19. Looking at the study overall: Sites across the United States, Italy and Spain contributed samples from acute and convalescent COVID-19. In each case, the material was cDNA or gDNA derived from T cells, B-cell-depleted T cells, or PBMCs.

Sequenced sample: peripheral blood. The receptor was isolated from a human donor in a cohort sampled during active COVID-19.

CDR3 coding DNA: TGCGCCAGCAGCTTTCAGGGAAGGACTGAAGCTTTCTTT. It is translated as CASSFQGRTEAFF. The chain employs TRBV5-1 and TRBJ1-1; TRBD1 might be the D (5 bases). V lost 2 bases, J lost 5 bases, and 10 bases lay in between. Looked up from germline, CDR1 is SGHRS and CDR2 is YFSETQ. This CDR3 spans 13 amino acids.